A selection of T cell receptor beta chains follows, all from one sample in a study of CD4 T cells in relation to SARS-CoV-2 and coronaviruses. Their antigen targets remain unknown. Generated by immunoSEQ multiplex PCR, the TCRdb table keeps only in-frame clones and is missing some. This table has about 20,000 clones, over 60% appearing once. Sequencing was performed on CD4+ T cells from PBMCs, cultured in vitro. These receptor sequences come from a human donor in good health. The CDR3 runs from the conserved cysteine through the conserved F or W. The D gene is left open where the match is weak. Clone size appears in some rows only: once, few, many, or a class for an expanded clone.

length	size	V	D	J	DNA	CDR3
15	NA	TRBV27	TRBD2	TRBJ2-5	TGTGCCAGCAGTTTATCAGCGGGGGTGCTGGAGACCCAGTACTTC	CASSLSAGVLETQYF
17	NA	TRBV21-1	NA	TRBJ2-5	TGTGCCAGCAGCAAAGTTCCCAGCGGGAGGTTCCAAGAGACCCAGTACTTC	CASSKVPSGRFQETQYF
13	large	TRBV30	NA	TRBJ1-1	TGTGCCTGGAGTCCGACCTGGAAAACTGAAGCTTTCTTT	CAWSPTWKTEAFF
16	NA	TRBV5-4	NA	TRBJ2-7	TGTGCCAGCAGCCCTGGGTACGGGAGAGGGATATACGAGCAGTACTTC	CASSPGYGRGIYEQYF
13	NA	TRBV9	NA	TRBJ2-5	TGTGCCAGCAGCGTAGGGCTTCAAGAGACCCAGTACTTC	CASSVGLQETQYF
15	few	TRBV19	TRBD2	TRBJ2-7	TGTGCCAGTAGTGTGGGACTAGCGGGGGCCTACGAGCAGTACTTC	CASSVGLAGAYEQYF
17	NA	TRBV18	NA	TRBJ2-4	TGTGCCAGCTCACTAAACTTTTTCGGGGTAGCCAAAAACATTCAGTACTTC	CASSLNFFGVAKNIQYF
18	NA	TRBV6-4	TRBD1	TRBJ2-6	TGTGCCAGCAGTCCTCGTCCCGGGACAGGGGTTGGGGCCAACGTCCTGACTTTC	CASSPRPGTGVGANVLTF
12	NA	TRBV19	NA	TRBJ2-1	TGTGCCAGCCGGCCAAATGGGGATGAGCAGTTCTTC	CASRPNGDEQFF
15	NA	TRBV18	NA	TRBJ1-2	TGTGCCAGCTCACCACTGCGGACAGAGAACTATGGCTACACCTTC	CASSPLRTENYGYTF